The next 11 T cell receptor beta chains were all read from a single sample in a study of regulatory T cells in long-lasting Graves disease. TCR beta libraries were built with iRepertoire HTBI primers and Arm-PCR of CDR3 regions. TCRdb re-called the multiplex PCR reads with MiXCR, one entry per CDR3 protein. The table lists about 370,000 distinct CDR3 sequences, roughly 15% of them singletons. The sample's time point: newly diagnosed GD, antithyroid drugs for less than 3 months. TCR sequences were obtained from RNA taken from PBMCs. The source was peripheral blood mononuclear cells (PBMCs), collected at new diagnosis, from a patient treated with antithyroid drugs. The receptors derive from a female donor with Graves disease.

J is TRBJ1-4 and V is TRBV5-6, with 9 bases lining up with TRBD1. Germline loops: CDR1 SGHDT, CDR2 YYEEEE. This CDR3 has 15 residues. V gave up 0 bases and J gave up 7 bases; unmatched junction bases: 4. CDR3 sequence (DNA): TGTGCCAGCAGCTTGGTGACAGGGGGAGGTGAAAAACTGTTTTTT. Translation: CASSLVTGGGEKLFF. Full variable domain (remainder filled in from reference TRBV5-6 and TRBJ1-4): DAGVTQSPTHLIKTRGQQVTLRCSPKSGHDTVSWYQQALGQGPQFIFQYYEEEERQRGNFPDRFSGHQFPNYSSELNVNALLLGDSALYLCASSLVTGGGEKLFFGSGTQLSVL.

This clonotype appeared many times. The CDR3 is CASSKAPGNMNTEAFF. CDR3 DNA sequence: TGTGCCAGCAGCAAGGCGCCAGGGAACATGAACACTGAAGCTTTCTTT. The rearrangement links TRBV5-6 to TRBJ1-1; TRBD1 might be the D (5 bases). CDR3 length: 16 amino acids. Trimming left V 4 bases short and J 0 bases short, with 16 bases between. Germline V gives CDR1 SGHDT, CDR2 YYEEEE.

Of note for this clonotype: Only one base separates this from a far larger clonotype, so it likely reflects a read error. The chain uses TRBV28 and TRBJ2-7; D possibly corresponds to TRBD1 (5 bases). The J call may be mistaken, given a closer DNA end match to TRBJ2-6. CDR3 length: 16 amino acids. Germline V gene sequence: CDR1 MDHEN, CDR2 SYDVKM. The CDR3: CASSLGWNSGANALTF. The CDR3 DNA follows: TGTGCCAGCAGTTTGGGCTGGAACTCTGGGGCCAACGCCCTGACTTTC.

This clonotype was recorded many times. The rearrangement joins TRBV27 to TRBJ1-5; TRBD1 might be the D (5 bases). The V and J ends lost 3 bases and 5 bases respectively, with 11 bases between them. The germline V gene has CDR1 MNHEY and CDR2 SMNVEV (reference sequence). The CDR3 has 14 amino acids. Here the CDR3 reads CASSFSDSYQPQHF. DNA for the CDR3: TGTGCCAGCAGTTTCTCCGACAGTTATCAGCCCCAGCATTTT.

This clonotype has a count of ten or more. The chain employs TRBV27 and TRBJ1-6; D not resolved. CDR3 length: 17 residues. Trimming took off 0 bases at V and 0 bases at J, with 9 bases between the two ends. Germline CDR1 is MNHEY and CDR2 is SMNVEV (reference sequence). The CDR3 DNA reads as TGTGCCAGCAGTTTATCGGACGGGAGCTCCTATAATTCACCCCTCCACTTT. It translates to CASSLSDGSSYNSPLHF.

This clonotype was counted ten times or more. The V call is TRBV28, the J call TRBJ2-2, with a possible D match to TRBD1 (6 bases). CDR1 is MDHEN and CDR2 is SYDVKM in the germline V gene. With 3 bases removed from V and 1 base from J, the gap between germline ends came to 9 bases. The CDR3 is 15 amino acids. CDR3 DNA sequence: TGTGCCAGCAGTTTCCAGACAGGGAACACCGGGGAGCTGTTTTTT. Its protein product is CASSFQTGNTGELFF.

This clonotype was found many times. This chain joins TRBV11-2 and TRBJ2-1, with D maybe TRBD1 (5 bases). V lost 0 bases, J lost 4 bases, and 13 bases lay in between. Germline CDR1 SGHAT, CDR2 FQNNGV. The CDR3 is made up of 16 amino acids. CDR3 sequence: CASSLESVGAYNEQFF. The CDR3 nucleotides read TGTGCCAGCAGCTTAGAAAGCGTAGGGGCATACAATGAGCAGTTCTTC.

The table lists this clonotype with a few counts. The V and J genes are TRBV4-1 and TRBJ2-3; D may correspond to TRBD1 or TRBD2 (5 bases each). The germline V gene has CDR1 MGHRA and CDR2 YSYEKL. V lost 1 base and J lost 2, with 13 bases in between. CDR3 size: 16 residues. For the CDR3, the DNA is TGCGCCAGCAGCCAAGTGGGGGTCCTTATCACAGATACGCAGTATTTT. Residues: CASSQVGVLITDTQYF.

The V call is TRBV7-9, the J call TRBJ2-1; 11 bases are shared with TRBD2. CDR3 length: 15 amino acids. The V segment lost 1 base and the J segment 13 bases; nucleotides outside the gene matches: 9. Germline V lookup: CDR1 SEHNR, CDR2 FQNEAQ (reference sequence). CDR3 region: CASSLVMLAGGPQFF. CDR3 sequence (DNA): TGTGCCAGCAGCTTAGTCATGCTAGCGGGAGGACCTCAGTTCTTC.

V and J are TRBV13 and TRBJ2-7; 14 nucleotides line up with TRBD2. V shed 5 bases and J 6 bases; nucleotides not matched to a gene: 15. The CDR3 consists of 18 residues. Germline V gene data show CDR1 as PRHDT and CDR2 as FYEKMQ (reference sequence). Here the CDR3 reads CASSPDRGTSGRVGEQYF. CDR3 DNA sequence: TGTGCCAGCAGCCCCGACCGAGGGACTAGCGGGAGAGTAGGCGAGCAGTACTTC.

This clonotype was observed once. J is TRBJ1-2 and V is TRBV3-1, with D possibly TRBD1 on 5 matching bases. CDR3 size: 12 residues. Trimming pared 6 bases from V and 11 bases from J, leaving 16 bases between. Germline V gene data show CDR1 as LGHDT and CDR2 as YNNKEL (reference sequence). The DNA for the CDR3 is TGTGCCAGCAGGTCGGAGGCGGGGGGTTACACCTTC. Translated, it gives CASRSEAGGYTF.